This TCR beta chain was documented in a study of neurological immune-mediated disorders. General observations from the study: The highest TCR clonal expansion occurred in HTLV-1-associated myelopathy; multiple sclerosis fell below healthy controls.

V was clipped by 6 bases and J by 4 bases, with 7 bases between them. The length of the CDR3 is 11 residues. Germline CDR1 and CDR2: SGHTS and YDEGEE. The controls, all healthy individuals, were blood bank volunteers in Maryland, USA. Every sequencing run produced over 190 million TCR-beta sequences that came from 15-18 subjects. TCRdb processed the 5' RACE reads anew with MiXCR; each CDR3 protein has one entry. The sample lists tens of thousands of distinct CDR3 sequences, around 6.8% occurring once. In its sample, this clonotype was seen many times. Its antigen is unidentified. This sequence may be a read error, since a much larger clone differs from it by one base.

The clonotype was recovered from a woman in her thirties or forties in good health. Sequencing was carried out using PBMCs. The rearrangement uses TRBV5-8 and TRBJ1-1; D call uncertain. Here the CDR3 DNA reads TGTGCCAGCACCTTATCCACTGAAGCTTTCTTT. Residues: CASTLSTEAFF. Looking up the rest from reference TRBV5-8 and TRBJ1-1 gives the full variable domain: EAGVTQSPTHLIKTRGQQATLRCSPISGHTSVYWYQQALGLGLQFLLWYDEGEERNRGNFPPRFSGRQFPNYSSELNVNALELEDSALYLCASTLSTEAFFGQGTRLTVV.